These 14 T cell receptor beta chains share one sample of origin, sequenced in a study of beta chain features in type 1 diabetes. The entirety of the isolated RNA underwent reverse transcription, so expressed TCRB transcripts were sequenced. The data were produced by immunoSEQ multiplex PCR, yet TCRdb's version contains in-frame clones alone and is incomplete. The repertoire holds some 330,000 clones, with around 10% as singletons. Sequencing used naive CD4+ T cells from blood. The receptors originated from a woman in her twenties or thirties in good health.

J is TRBJ1-1 and V is TRBV14; TRBD1 might be the D (6 bases). This CDR3 is built from 13 residues. V lost 10 bases to trimming and J lost 2 bases, with 14 bases between them. Per the germline V gene, CDR1 is SGHDN and CDR2 is FVKESK. CDR3 nucleotide sequence: TGTGCCACCAACAGGGTGGTAAACACTGAAGCTTTCTTT. This codes for CATNRVVNTEAFF.

This clone has a handful of counts. The chain carries TRBV4-3 and TRBJ1-4; 7 bases are shared with TRBD1. Trimming at V came to 2 bases and at J to 2 bases, leaving 5 bases not matched to a gene. This CDR3 contains 16 residues. The germline CDR1 and CDR2 sequences are LGHNA and YSLEER. Here the CDR3 reads CASSQTQGGTNEKLFF. The CDR3 nucleotides read TGCGCCAGCAGCCAAACGCAGGGGGGCACTAATGAAAAACTGTTTTTT.

The V gene is TRBV7-2, the J gene TRBJ1-1; maybe TRBD1 (5 bases). CDR3 length equals 15 residues. Deletions cut 2 bases from V and 1 base from J, with 11 bases between. CDR1 SGHTA and CDR2 FQGNSA come from the germline V gene. CDR3 DNA sequence: TGTGCCAGCAGCTTAAGGTCCACAGGGAACACTGAAGCTTTCTTT. It codes for CASSLRSTGNTEAFF.

The rearrangement uses TRBV2 and TRBJ2-7; D is uncertain. CDR3 length: 12 residues. CDR1 is SNHLY, CDR2 FYNNEI, per germline. Deletions cut 4 bases from V and 2 bases from J, with 6 bases between. The chain's CDR3 is CASSVSAYEQYF. The DNA of the CDR3 is TGTGCCAGCAGTGTCTCCGCCTACGAGCAGTACTTC.

The chain carries TRBV7-2 and TRBJ2-1; D is unresolved. V lost 5 bases, J lost 7 bases, and 15 bases lay in between. The length of the CDR3 is 14 residues. Germline-derived CDR1 and CDR2 are SGHTA and FQGNSA. The CDR3 DNA sequence: TGTGCCAGCAGCCCCCAGTCCCTCAGGAATGAGCAGTTCTTC. Amino acids: CASSPQSLRNEQFF.

This clone turned up a few times. The V call is TRBV6-6, the J call TRBJ2-3; no clear D gene. Per germline, CDR1 MNHNY and CDR2 SVGAGI (reference sequence). The V end lost 4 bases, the J end lost 6 bases, and 5 bases lay between the germline ends. The CDR3 length is 11 residues. CDR3 protein: CASSFPDTQYF. The CDR3 bases are TGTGCCAGCAGTTTCCCGGATACGCAGTATTTT.

The chain employs TRBV28 and TRBJ2-7; 13 bases line up with TRBD2. V trimming: 6 bases; J trimming: 4 bases; junction bases outside the gene matches: 6. Germline loops: CDR1 MDHEN, CDR2 SYDVKM. The length of the CDR3 is 15 residues. The CDR3 is CASSLGLAGFYEQYF. CDR3 sequence (DNA): TGTGCCAGCAGCCTGGGACTAGCGGGGTTTTACGAGCAGTACTTC.

This clone has just a few counts. The chain combines TRBV9 with TRBJ2-2, with D possibly being TRBD2 (6 bases). The V and J ends lost 4 bases and 2 bases respectively, with 21 bases between them. The length of the CDR3 is 18 residues. Looked up from germline, CDR1 is SGDLS and CDR2 is YYNGEE. The CDR3 loop reads CASSPYNPGTLNTGELFF. The CDR3 DNA reads TGTGCCAGCAGCCCTTATAATCCCGGGACTCTAAACACCGGGGAGCTGTTTTTT.

J is TRBJ2-1 and V is TRBV9, with 13 bases fitting TRBD2. Germline CDR1 is SGDLS and CDR2 is YYNGEE. The V and J ends lost 2 bases and 8 bases, in that order; junction bases with no gene match: 4. This CDR3 comprises 15 residues. The CDR3 nucleotides are TGTGCCAGCAGCGTCACTAGCGGGAGGGCCCATGAGCAGTTCTTC. Its translation is CASSVTSGRAHEQFF.

This clone was seen more than once but under ten times. This chain connects TRBV28 to TRBJ2-5; 8 bases agree with TRBD1. The CDR3 length is 16 residues. The trim removed 6 bases at V and 3 bases at J, leaving 12 bases unmatched. Germline lookup yields CDR1 MDHEN and CDR2 SYDVKM. The CDR3 region is CASRPRTGSGKETQYF. In nucleotides, the CDR3 is TGTGCCAGCAGGCCCCGGACAGGGAGCGGAAAAGAGACCCAGTACTTC.

The V call is TRBV9, the J call TRBJ1-1; no reliable D call. The germline CDR1 and CDR2 sequences are SGDLS and YYNGEE. Trimming took 5 bases from V and 3 from J, leaving 14 bases between them. The CDR3 consists of 14 residues. CDR3 DNA: TGTGCCAGCAGTCAAGTCGCGGTATACACTGAAGCTTTCTTT. Its translation: CASSQVAVYTEAFF.

The V gene is TRBV25-1, the J gene TRBJ2-7; TRBD1 matches at 7 bases. The V segment lost 3 bases and the J segment 3 bases; nucleotides outside the gene matches: 14. The germline V gene has CDR1 MGHDK and CDR2 SYGVNS. This CDR3 has 17 amino acids. For the CDR3, the DNA is TGTGCCAGCAGTGATCCACAGGGGTACGAAAAGCGCTACGAGCAGTACTTC. Translation gives CASSDPQGYEKRYEQYF.

This clone was counted only a few times. The chain has TRBV28 and TRBJ2-3, with D possibly TRBD2 on 7 matching bases. Per the germline V gene, CDR1 is MDHEN and CDR2 is SYDVKM. Trimming left V 6 bases short and J 5 bases short, with 18 bases between. This CDR3 is built from 15 residues. This CDR3 is CASSLWGGRGDTQYF. The CDR3 DNA sequence: TGTGCCAGCAGCCTATGGGGGGGGCGGGGAGATACGCAGTATTTT.

The chain recombines TRBV5-6 with TRBJ2-1; 9 bases are a match to TRBD2. Germline trimming cut 4 bases from V and 0 bases from J; bases unmatched to any gene: 5. CDR1 is SGHDT and CDR2 is YYEEEE in the germline V gene. This CDR3 comprises 16 residues. The CDR3 is CASSGLAGDSYNEQFF. DNA of the CDR3: TGTGCCAGCAGCGGATTAGCGGGAGACTCCTACAATGAGCAGTTCTTC.